This T cell receptor (beta chain) was sequenced in a study of blood T cell repertoires in COVID-19. Overall study context: Spain, Italy and the United States supplied samples that represented acute and convalescent COVID-19. PBMCs, B-cell-depleted T cells, or T cells provided the cDNA or gDNA that made up the material.

Authors' methods: Amplification of reference gene primers was used by the study to estimate nucleated cell counts. Profiled with immunoSEQ multiplex PCR; TCRdb holds only in-frame clones, not every one. Clonal size and the V and J genes are those of that table, whereas D and trimming came from the DNA. The sample consists of some 200,000 clones, about 91% of them appearing once. Germline-derived CDR1 and CDR2 are LNHDA and SQIVND (reference sequence). With 4 bases removed from V and 5 bases from J, the gap between germline ends came to 12 bases. The CDR3 length is 14 residues. The chain carries TRBV19 and TRBJ1-5; possibly TRBD1 for D (5 bases). The TCR originated in a woman aged 40 to 49 with acute or convalescent COVID-19. The specimen sequenced was peripheral blood. CDR3 DNA sequence: TGTGCCAGTAGTAGCAGCGGGGCCCATCAGCCCCAGCATTTT. This codes for CASSSSGAHQPQHF.